A single sample gave rise to the 17 T cell receptor beta chains below, sequenced in a study of control samples from healthy donors and cancer patients. Method: immunoSEQ multiplex PCR; TCRdb's copy keeps in-frame clones and lacks some. The data contain 60,000 to 75,000 clones, approximately 89% of them singletons. The sequenced sample consisted of PBMCs. The receptor set was obtained from a man aged 60 to 75 with colorectal cancer.

V and J are TRBV9 and TRBJ2-7; a possible D gene is TRBD2 (5 bases). Between the trimmed V and J ends, which lost 0 bases and 3 bases, there was a span of 13 bases. The CDR3 covers 15 residues. CDR1 and CDR2 from the germline V gene are SGDLS and YYNGEE. Here the CDR3 reads CASSVGGDTYYEQYF. In DNA form, the CDR3 reads TGTGCCAGCAGCGTAGGGGGAGACACCTACTACGAGCAGTACTTC.

This clone was seen only once. This chain uses TRBV9 with TRBJ2-5; TRBD2 is a possible D gene (5 bases). CDR1 SGDLS and CDR2 YYNGEE come from the germline V gene. V gave up 4 bases and J gave up 5 bases, with 15 bases separating them. The CDR3 is made up of 14 amino acids. The CDR3 sequence is CASSYSSLGETQYF. The CDR3 DNA is TGTGCCAGCAGCTACTCTAGCTTGGGGGAGACCCAGTACTTC.

The chain uses TRBV18 and TRBJ2-7, with D tentatively TRBD1 (5 bases). The V end lost 1 base, the J end lost 3 bases, and 7 bases lay between the germline ends. Germline CDR1 reads KGHSH; CDR2 reads LQKENI. The CDR3 loop spans 13 amino acids. In DNA form, the CDR3 reads TGTGCCAGCTCACCACAGGGGAACTACGAGCAGTACTTC. It encodes CASSPQGNYEQYF.

J is TRBJ1-6 and V is TRBV28; D possibly corresponds to TRBD1 (5 bases). The ends were cut back, 7 bases at V and 10 bases at J, with 20 bases in the middle. The CDR3 is made up of 15 amino acids. Per the germline V gene, CDR1 is MDHEN and CDR2 is SYDVKM. This CDR3 reads CASTSPGRRGSPLHF. The DNA for the CDR3 is TGTGCCAGCACCTCTCCGGGCAGGAGGGGCTCACCCCTCCACTTT.

The chain recombines TRBV6-5 with TRBJ1-2, with 7 bases lining up with TRBD1. J was trimmed by 5 bases and V by 11 bases; bases with no gene match: 11. The CDR3 runs 13 residues. The germline V gene encodes CDR1 MNHEY and CDR2 SVGAGI. In DNA, the CDR3 is TGTGCCGCTGAAGGGGGCGGGAGGTATGGCTACACCTTC. Translation gives CAAEGGGRYGYTF.

The chain uses TRBV7-9 and TRBJ2-7; 10 bases are shared with TRBD1. The V gene's germline CDR1 is SEHNR and CDR2 FQNEAQ (reference sequence). J was trimmed by 4 bases and V by 5 bases; bases with no gene match: 11. The CDR3 is 16 residues long. CDR3 protein: CASSPRQGAAGYEQYF. The DNA for the CDR3 is TGTGCCAGCAGCCCTCGACAGGGGGCTGCCGGGTACGAGCAGTACTTC.

The V and J genes are TRBV28 and TRBJ2-2; 12 nucleotides align to TRBD2. Germline V CDR1 and CDR2: MDHEN, SYDVKM. The CDR3 is 16 amino acids. V trimming: 6 bases; J trimming: 5 bases; junction bases outside the gene matches: 7. CDR3 loop: CASRTTSGGGTGELFF. In DNA, the CDR3 is TGTGCCAGCAGGACGACTAGCGGGGGTGGGACCGGGGAGCTGTTTTTT.

The rearrangement joins TRBV19 to TRBJ2-3, with D perhaps TRBD2 (6 bases). Looked up from germline, CDR1 is LNHDA and CDR2 is SQIVND (reference sequence). This CDR3 region has 15 residues. The germline V and J ends were trimmed by 1 base and 4 bases, with 12 bases remaining between them. The CDR3 is CASSIAEGLSDTQYF. The CDR3 DNA reads as TGTGCCAGTAGTATAGCGGAGGGGTTGTCAGATACGCAGTATTTT.

A few counts support this clone. This chain joins TRBV3-1 (or the pseudogene TRBV3-2) and TRBJ1-2, with TRBD1 matching over 8 bases. Trimming took 5 bases from V and 4 from J; bases not matched to a gene: 12. The germline V gene has CDR1 LGHDT and CDR2 YNNKEL (reference sequence). The CDR3 covers 16 residues. DNA for the CDR3: TGTGCCAGCAGCTCCACCCTTGGACAGGGTGGCTATGGCTACACCTTC. Translated, it gives CASSSTLGQGGYGYTF.

The rearrangement uses TRBV11-2 and TRBJ1-6; TRBD1 matches at 10 bases. This CDR3 has 18 amino acids. Germline CDR1 SGHAT, CDR2 FQNNGV. V was clipped by 3 bases and J by 7 bases; unmatched bases: 12. The CDR3 sequence is CASSLAILGQGRNSPLHF. The CDR3 DNA follows: TGTGCCAGCAGCTTGGCAATCCTGGGACAGGGGAGGAATTCACCCCTCCACTTT.

The chain employs TRBV9 and TRBJ2-3, with a weak D call TRBD2 (5 bases). The CDR3 consists of 15 residues. Germline V lookup: CDR1 SGDLS, CDR2 YYNGEE. V gave up 0 bases and J gave up 2 bases, with 10 bases separating them. The DNA of the CDR3 is TGTGCCAGCAGCGTAGCGGGGATCCTCACAGATACGCAGTATTTT. Its protein is CASSVAGILTDTQYF.

As for this clone: Germline and junction disagree at one end, which may indicate a read error. The chain uses TRBV11-3 and TRBJ2-1, with D unresolved. Germline V gene lookup returns CDR1 SGHNT and CDR2 YENEEA. There are 13 residues in the CDR3. The CDR3 spells CASSLEREVEQIF. CDR3 DNA sequence: TGTGCCAGCAGCTTAGAACGCGAGGTCGAGCAAATCTTC.

The J gene is TRBJ1-2, the V gene TRBV4-2; 9 bases map to TRBD1. The CDR3 covers 15 residues. Germline values: CDR1 LGHNA, CDR2 YNFKEQ. V gave up 4 bases and J gave up 4 bases; unmatched junction bases: 7. Written as DNA, the CDR3 is TGTGCCAGCAGCCCCGGGACAGGGTACAGCTATGGCTACACCTTC. It is translated as CASSPGTGYSYGYTF.

Here the CDR3 reads CASSQARTANTFEKLFF. The CDR3 nucleotides are TGTGCCAGCAGCCAAGCACGGACCGCTAACACCTTTGAAAAACTGTTTTTT. This chain uses TRBV3-1 (or the pseudogene TRBV3-2) with TRBJ1-4; D is uncertain. The CDR3 is 17 amino acids. Germline assignment: CDR1 LGHDT and CDR2 YNNKEL (reference sequence). V lost 1 base, J lost 7 bases, and 19 bases lay in between.

The rearrangement uses TRBV7-9 and TRBJ2-2; possible D gene TRBD1, 5 bases. Per the germline V gene, CDR1 is SEHNR and CDR2 is FQNEAQ (reference sequence). Trimming shortened V by 2 bases and J by 13 bases, and 17 bases separated the two germline ends. The length of the CDR3 is 14 residues. The CDR3 reads CASSLSGHRLTLFF. In DNA form, the CDR3 reads TGTGCCAGCAGCTTATCAGGACACAGACTGACGCTGTTTTTT.

V and J are TRBV3-1 (or the pseudogene TRBV3-2) and TRBJ1-2; D uncertain. The V end was cut by 4 bases, the J end by 7 bases, with 10 bases between. Germline V lookup: CDR1 LGHDT, CDR2 YNNKEL (reference sequence). The CDR3 totals 12 residues. CDR3 in DNA: TGTGCCAGCAGCCGCCGGAAAGGTGGCTACACCTTC. Encoded protein: CASSRRKGGYTF.

The chain uses TRBV7-2 and TRBJ2-7; 15 bases line up with TRBD2. There are 16 residues in the CDR3. Looked up from germline, CDR1 is SGHTA and CDR2 is FQGNSA. V was clipped by 6 bases and J by 3 bases; unmatched bases: 6. CDR3 sequence: CASRRTSGGAFYEQYF. The CDR3 DNA reads as TGTGCCAGCAGGCGGACTAGCGGGGGGGCCTTCTACGAGCAGTACTTC.